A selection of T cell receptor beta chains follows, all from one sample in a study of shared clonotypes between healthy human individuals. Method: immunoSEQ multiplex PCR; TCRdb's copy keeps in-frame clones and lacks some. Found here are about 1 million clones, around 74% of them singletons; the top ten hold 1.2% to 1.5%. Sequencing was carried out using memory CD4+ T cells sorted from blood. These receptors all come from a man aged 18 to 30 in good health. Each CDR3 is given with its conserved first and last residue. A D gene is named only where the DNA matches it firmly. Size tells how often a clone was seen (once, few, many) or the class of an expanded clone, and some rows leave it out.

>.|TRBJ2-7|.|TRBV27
CASSSNTAGPLISYEQYF
TGTGCCAGCAGTTCAAACACCGCGGGGCCACTCATTTCCTACGAGCAGTACTTC
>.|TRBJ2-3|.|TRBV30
CAWNLGRNTQYF
TGTGCCTGGAACCTAGGACGGAATACGCAGTATTTT
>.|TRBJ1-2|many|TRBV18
CASTRRDGYTF
TGTGCCAGCACAAGGAGGGACGGCTACACCTTC
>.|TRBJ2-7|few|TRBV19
CASSDQGRPHEQYF
TGTGCCAGTAGTGACCAGGGGCGCCCCCACGAGCAGTACTTC
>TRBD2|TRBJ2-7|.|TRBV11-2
CASSLTGEGTAEQYF
TGTGCCAGCAGCTTAACGGGGGAGGGGACCGCCGAGCAGTACTTC
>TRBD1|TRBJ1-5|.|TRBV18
CASSPNAQGANQPQHF
TGTGCCAGCTCACCAAACGCTCAGGGGGCTAATCAGCCCCAGCATTTT
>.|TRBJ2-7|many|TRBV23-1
CASSQKGRKSSYEQYF
TGCGCCAGCAGTCAAAAGGGCCGAAAGAGCTCCTACGAGCAGTACTTC
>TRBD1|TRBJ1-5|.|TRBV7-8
CASSLERQGHQPQHF
TGTGCCAGCAGCTTAGAGAGACAGGGCCATCAGCCCCAGCATTTT
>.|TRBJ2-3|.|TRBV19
CASSIMASFADTQYF
TGTGCCAGTAGTATAATGGCTAGCTTCGCAGATACGCAGTATTTT
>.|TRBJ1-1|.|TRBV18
CASSLRTEMNTEAFF
TGTGCCAGCTCATTAAGGACAGAAATGAACACTGAAGCTTTCTTT
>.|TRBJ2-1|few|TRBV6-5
CASSYSYNEQFF
TGTGCCAGCAGTTACTCCTACAATGAGCAGTTCTTC
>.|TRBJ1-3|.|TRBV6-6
CASIGSGNTIYF
TGTGCCAGCATTGGTTCTGGAAACACCATATATTTT
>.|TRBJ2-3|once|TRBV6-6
CASSPVPDTQYF
TGTGCCAGCAGTCCTGTCCCAGATACGCAGTATTTT
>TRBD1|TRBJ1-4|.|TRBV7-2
CASSFQGATNEKLFF
TGTGCCAGCAGCTTCCAGGGGGCCACTAATGAAAAACTGTTTTTT
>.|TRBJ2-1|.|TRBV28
CASSSRYEQFF
TGTGCCAGCAGCTCGCGGTACGAGCAGTTCTTC